This T cell receptor beta chain was recovered during a study of cytomegalovirus exposure and HLA in healthy donors. Notes on the study in general: Earlier findings revealed that most TCR beta V segments proved productive either about 90% or about 30% of the time. The classifier reportedly diagnosed cytomegalovirus status with high specificity and sensitivity. Sequencing likely produced, as an artifact, a cluster of highly shared sequence variants.

The CDR3 is made up of 16 amino acids. The V gene's germline CDR1 is SGHRS and CDR2 YFSETQ. Trimming stripped 4 bases from V and 5 bases from J, with 20 bases between. Primers included in the PCR were 60 Vbeta and 13 Jbeta primers. Sequencing used immunoSEQ multiplex PCR; TCRdb keeps in-frame clones, though not all of them. The sample records a few hundred thousand clones, 85% to 95% being singletons. A note on this clone: Its target is unknown.

The source of this sequence is a girl aged 2 to 10 in good health and CMV-seronegative. The sample was PBMCs. The chain has TRBV5-1 and TRBJ2-3; possible D gene TRBD2, 6 bases. The CDR3 spells CASSLTGLPAEDTQYF. CDR3 bases: TGCGCCAGCAGCCTTACGGGACTCCCTGCGGAAGATACGCAGTATTTT.